The rows below give T cell receptor beta chains drawn from one sample of a study of shared clonotypes between healthy human individuals. Sequencing was performed with immunoSEQ multiplex PCR; in TCRdb, only in-frame clones are kept and a portion is missing. The sample comprises about 1.9 million clones, 93% of which are singletons, and under 2% rests with the top ten. The sequencing sample was made of naive CD8+ T cells from PBMCs. These receptors all come from a man aged 18 to 29 in good health. Some clones in this sample may be carry-over from other donors' samples. CDR3s include the opening cysteine and the closing phenylalanine or tryptophan. The D gene is left open where the match is weak. Where a row states a size, it is once, few, many or the class of an expanded clone; other rows omit it.

TRBV7-9	.	TRBJ2-1	.	TGTGCCAGCAGCTTAGTAGCGGCAGGCTGGGATGAGCAGTTCTTC	CASSLVAAGWDEQFF
TRBV7-9	.	TRBJ1-1	.	TGTGCCAGCAGCTTGGAGGAGAGGGGAGAGGCTTTCTTT	CASSLEERGEAFF
TRBV11-3	.	TRBJ2-2	.	TGTGCCAGCAGCCCAGGGACGAACACCGGGGAGCTGTTTTTT	CASSPGTNTGELFF
TRBV15	.	TRBJ2-7	.	TGTGCCACCAGCAGAGAATCTGACGGCCAGCAGTACTTC	CATSRESDGQQYF
TRBV11-2	.	TRBJ2-1	.	TGTGCCAGCAGTCTTGGGCGGGACGCCATCTACAATGAGCAGTTCTTC	CASSLGRDAIYNEQFF
TRBV7-6	TRBD1	TRBJ2-7	.	TGTGCCAGCAGCCCCGGGACAGGAGGCTACGAGCAGTACTTC	CASSPGTGGYEQYF
TRBV11-3	.	TRBJ2-2	.	TGTGCCAGCAGCTTAAAAGGGAACACCGGGGAGCTGTTTTTT	CASSLKGNTGELFF
TRBV4-1	.	TRBJ1-5	.	TGCGCCAGCAGCGATACAGACAATAGCAATCAGCCCCAGCATTTT	CASSDTDNSNQPQHF
TRBV7-9	.	TRBJ2-5	.	TGTGCCAGCAGTTCCCACACCGGGAACCGAGAGACCCAGTACTTC	CASSSHTGNRETQYF
TRBV10-2	.	TRBJ2-7	.	TGCGCCAGCAGTGAGCTGGCACTGAGCTCCTACGAGCAGTACTTC	CASSELALSSYEQYF
TRBV5-6	.	TRBJ2-1	.	TGTGCCAGCAGACCCTCTGGATCCTACAATGAGCAGTTCTTC	CASRPSGSYNEQFF
TRBV7-3	TRBD1	TRBJ1-2	.	TGTGCCAGCAGCCCAGGTACAGGGGGCTCCTATGGCTACACCTTC	CASSPGTGGSYGYTF
TRBV27	TRBD2	TRBJ2-2	.	TGTGCCAGCAGTTTAGGGAGGGTCACCGGGGAGCTGTTTTTT	CASSLGRVTGELFF
TRBV15	.	TRBJ2-1	.	TGTGCCACCAGCAGGAACGGTGTTGAGCAGTTCTTC	CATSRNGVEQFF
TRBV9	TRBD1	TRBJ2-1	once	TGTGCCAGCAGCGTCAGGGGGAGCTCCTACAATGAGCAGTTCTTC	CASSVRGSSYNEQFF
TRBV9	TRBD2	TRBJ2-7	.	TGTGCCAGCAGCGCCGAGGGGCGGGGGGCGCAGGAGCAGTACTTC	CASSAEGRGAQEQYF
TRBV7-8	.	TRBJ2-3	.	TGTGCCAGCAGCTTAGGCGGTTATAGCACAGATACGCAGTATTTT	CASSLGGYSTDTQYF